One sample yielded the 15 T cell receptor beta chains listed below, sequenced in a study of blood T cell repertoires in COVID-19. Here immunoSEQ multiplex PCR was the method, and the copy in TCRdb shows in-frame clones only, minus some. The sample lists more than 400,000 clones, around 90% occurring once. Sequences were obtained from PBMCs or T cells enriched from blood (not recorded which). These receptors were obtained from a woman aged 18-29 years who had recovered from COVID-19.

The J gene is TRBJ1-2, the V gene TRBV13; no definite D call. The CDR3 has 14 amino acids. Trimming cost V 0 bases and J 6 bases, with 11 bases left between them. Germline V lookup: CDR1 PRHDT, CDR2 FYEKMQ (reference sequence). The CDR3 sequence is CASSLGEGTNGYTF. The CDR3 DNA reads TGTGCCAGCAGCTTAGGCGAGGGAACCAATGGCTACACCTTC.

The chain links TRBV5-1 to TRBJ2-7; 8 bases map to TRBD1. Per the germline V gene, CDR1 is SGHRS and CDR2 is YFSETQ. The CDR3 has 15 amino acids. Losses at the gene ends were 4 bases for V and 0 bases for J; bases not matched to a gene: 6. CDR3 amino acids: CASSPRTGSSYEQYF. CDR3 bases: TGCGCCAGCAGCCCCCGGACAGGGAGCTCCTACGAGCAGTACTTC.

The V and J genes are TRBV7-8 and TRBJ2-5; 10 nucleotides line up with TRBD2. Germline CDR1 and CDR2: SGHVS and FQNEAQ. The CDR3 extends over 18 amino acids. The V segment lost 1 base and the J segment 1 base; nucleotides outside the gene matches: 9. The CDR3 loop reads CASSLEFSGGNVQETQYF. CDR3 DNA: TGTGCCAGCAGCTTAGAGTTTAGCGGGGGGAACGTCCAAGAGACCCAGTACTTC.

The rearrangement joins TRBV6-5 to TRBJ1-3; TRBD1 matches 7 bases. The germline CDR1 and CDR2 sequences are MNHEY and SVGAGI. This CDR3 contains 15 residues. The trim removed 6 bases at V and 4 bases at J, leaving 9 bases unmatched. CDR3 bases: TGTGCCAGCAGCGAGACGGGACAGAGCGGAAACACCATATATTTT. The encoded protein is CASSETGQSGNTIYF.

The chain uses TRBV9 and TRBJ2-2, with a possible D match to TRBD1 (5 bases). Per the germline V gene, CDR1 is SGDLS and CDR2 is YYNGEE. CDR3 length: 16 amino acids. The V gene lost 0 bases and the J gene lost 1 base, with 10 bases spanning the gap. CDR3 bases: TGTGCCAGCAGCGTAGACAGGCGACAGAACACCGGGGAGCTGTTTTTT. Protein product: CASSVDRRQNTGELFF.

This sequence joins TRBV12-3 or TRBV12-4 and TRBJ1-1; D unresolved. This CDR3 spans 13 amino acids. The V end was cut by 8 bases, the J end by 4 bases, with 14 bases between. CDR3 DNA: TGTGCCAGCCGCTGGGGAGGCGGCACTGAAGCTTTCTTT. This encodes CASRWGGGTEAFF.

J is TRBJ2-6 and V is TRBV13, with 9 nucleotides matching TRBD2. With 2 bases clipped from V and 0 bases from J, the junction kept 8 bases outside the gene matches. CDR3 length: 19 residues. The germline gives CDR1 PRHDT, CDR2 FYEKMQ (reference sequence). As DNA, the CDR3 is TGTGCCAGCAGCTTACGAGGTAGCGGGGGTTACTCTGGGGCCAACGTCCTGACTTTC. It yields the protein CASSLRGSGGYSGANVLTF.

The chain joins TRBV23-1 to TRBJ2-5; 7 bases align to TRBD2. TRBV23-1 is known as an ORF, though its function is uncertain. This CDR3 is built from 17 residues. V was clipped by 4 bases and J by 2 bases; unmatched bases: 13. CDR3 coding DNA: TGCGCCAGCAGTCCTGACGAACCGGGACTACCTCAAGAGACCCAGTACTTC. Amino acids: CASSPDEPGLPQETQYF.

This rearrangement joins TRBV18 to TRBJ1-4, with a possible D match to TRBD1 (6 bases). Trimming left V 2 bases short and J 6 bases short, with 10 bases between. This CDR3 is 14 amino acids long. Germline-derived CDR1 and CDR2 are KGHSH and LQKENI. DNA for the CDR3: TGTGCCAGCTCACCAGTCAGGGGAGATGAAAAACTGTTTTTT. Its translation: CASSPVRGDEKLFF.

The sample holds one count of this clone. The V call is TRBV10-3, the J call TRBJ2-6; weak D call: TRBD1 (5 bases). The CDR3 length is 19 residues. Germline CDR1 is ENHRY and CDR2 is SYGVKD. V was pared by 3 bases and J by 2 bases, with 20 bases between. This CDR3 reads CAISDFEVRDLAGANVLTF. CDR3 bases: TGTGCCATCAGTGACTTTGAAGTCAGGGATTTAGCTGGGGCCAACGTCCTGACTTTC.

This chain uses TRBV18 with TRBJ1-6, with TRBD1 as a possible D gene (5 bases). The CDR3 loop spans 14 amino acids. Trimming removed 2 bases from V and 5 bases from J, with 7 bases in between. Germline CDR1 reads KGHSH; CDR2 reads LQKENI. For the CDR3, the DNA is TGTGCCAGCTCACCAAGGGGTAATAATTCACCCCTCCACTTT. It specifies CASSPRGNNSPLHF. The variable domain in full, with the rest retrieved from reference TRBV18 and TRBJ1-6, is NAGVMQNPRHLVRRRGQEARLRCSPMKGHSHVYWYRQLPEEGLKFMVYLQKENIIDESGMPKERFSAEFPKEGPSILRIQQVVRGDSAAYFCASSPRGNNSPLHFGNGTRLTVT.

The chain couples TRBV5-5 to TRBJ1-4; D may be TRBD1 (5 bases). The CDR3 runs 15 residues. In germline, CDR1 is SGHKS, CDR2 YYEKEE (reference sequence). Trimming stripped 1 base from V and 8 bases from J, with 15 bases between. CDR3 protein: CASSLFVGGREKLFF. The DNA for the CDR3 is TGTGCCAGCAGCTTGTTCGTCGGGGGTAGGGAAAAACTGTTTTTT.

The rearrangement joins TRBV30 to TRBJ1-4; the D gene is possibly TRBD1 (5 bases). Germline loops: CDR1 GTSNPN, CDR2 SVGIG (reference sequence). The CDR3 has 13 amino acids. The ends were cut back, 0 bases at V and 3 bases at J, with 5 bases in the middle. For the CDR3, the DNA is TGTGCCTGGAGTGTAGGGGCTAATGAAAAACTGTTTTTT. Protein product: CAWSVGANEKLFF.

V usage is TRBV5-1 and J usage is TRBJ2-1; unclear D gene. This CDR3 has 13 residues. The V end lost 2 bases, the J end lost 9 bases, and 12 bases lay between the germline ends. The germline V gene encodes CDR1 SGHRS and CDR2 YFSETQ. CDR3 amino acids: CASSLNFDIEQFF. DNA for the CDR3: TGCGCCAGCAGCTTAAATTTCGACATTGAGCAGTTCTTC.

The V call is TRBV6-5, the J call TRBJ2-1; a weak D match, TRBD1 (5 bases). V lost 8 bases to trimming and J lost 3 bases, with 11 bases between them. CDR1 is MNHEY, CDR2 SVGAGI, per germline. The CDR3 covers 13 residues. CDR3 residues: CASGADNYNEQFF. Written as DNA, the CDR3 is TGTGCCAGCGGGGCAGACAACTACAATGAGCAGTTCTTC.